Listed below are T cell receptor beta chains from one sample, sequenced in a study of blood T cell repertoires in COVID-19. Some clones are missing from TCRdb's copy, which holds only in-frame ones; the method was immunoSEQ multiplex PCR. The sample records about 210,000 clones, roughly 80% being singletons. Sequencing was carried out using peripheral blood. These TCRs come from a woman aged 70 to 79 with COVID-19, enrolled during active disease. The CDR3 runs from the conserved cysteine through the conserved F or W. A D gene is named only where the DNA matches it firmly. Size is omitted from some rows. Given values are once, few, many or a class for expanded clones.

cdr3_length: 15; j_call: TRBJ1-4; v_call: TRBV30; clone_size: -; d_call: -; cdr3_nt: TGTGCCTGGAGTTCAACAGGGTCAGGGGATGAAAAACTGTTTTTT; cdr3_aa: CAWSSTGSGDEKLFF
cdr3_length: 12; j_call: TRBJ2-1; v_call: TRBV28; clone_size: -; d_call: -; cdr3_nt: TGTGCCAGCAGTTTCCAGGGTGCTGAGCAGTTCTTC; cdr3_aa: CASSFQGAEQFF
cdr3_length: 14; j_call: TRBJ1-1; v_call: TRBV9; clone_size: -; d_call: -; cdr3_nt: TGTGCCAGCAGCCCACTAGGGGGGGACACTGAAGCTTTCTTT; cdr3_aa: CASSPLGGDTEAFF
cdr3_length: 16; j_call: TRBJ1-2; v_call: TRBV18; clone_size: -; d_call: -; cdr3_nt: TGTGCCAGCTCACCAACGGACAGCCCGGGGATGGGTGGCTACACCTTC; cdr3_aa: CASSPTDSPGMGGYTF
cdr3_length: 12; j_call: TRBJ2-7; v_call: TRBV7-2; clone_size: -; d_call: -; cdr3_nt: TGTGCCAGCAGTAGGGACACCTACGAGCAGTACTTC; cdr3_aa: CASSRDTYEQYF
cdr3_length: 13; j_call: TRBJ2-7; v_call: TRBV7-9; clone_size: -; d_call: TRBD1; cdr3_nt: TGTGCCAGCAGCTTATCAGGGGGTCGGGAGCAGTACTTC; cdr3_aa: CASSLSGGREQYF
cdr3_length: 15; j_call: TRBJ1-5; v_call: TRBV19; clone_size: -; d_call: TRBD1; cdr3_nt: TGTGCCAGTAGTACCCGGACAGGGGTAGGGCAGCCCCAGCATTTT; cdr3_aa: CASSTRTGVGQPQHF
cdr3_length: 15; j_call: TRBJ2-1; v_call: TRBV19; clone_size: -; d_call: -; cdr3_nt: TGTGCCAGTAGTATAGCCGCTAGCTCCTACAATGAGCAGTTCTTC; cdr3_aa: CASSIAASSYNEQFF
cdr3_length: 13; j_call: TRBJ2-5; v_call: TRBV5-4; clone_size: few; d_call: -; cdr3_nt: TGTGCCAGCAGCTTGGACACGGGAGAGACCCAGTACTTC; cdr3_aa: CASSLDTGETQYF
cdr3_length: 17; j_call: TRBJ1-3; v_call: TRBV7-2; clone_size: -; d_call: TRBD1; cdr3_nt: TGTGCCAGCAGCTTAGGGACAGGGGGCGCGTCTGGAAACACCATATATTTT; cdr3_aa: CASSLGTGGASGNTIYF
cdr3_length: 14; j_call: TRBJ1-1; v_call: TRBV6-2/TRBV6-3; clone_size: -; d_call: TRBD1; cdr3_nt: TGTGCCAGCAGTAGACAGGGGGCTTACACTGAAGCTTTCTTT; cdr3_aa: CASSRQGAYTEAFF
cdr3_length: 18; j_call: TRBJ2-1; v_call: TRBV5-6; clone_size: -; d_call: TRBD2; cdr3_nt: TGTGCCAGCAGCTTGATTCTAGCGGGAGCCGGGGGGTACAATGAGCAGTTCTTC; cdr3_aa: CASSLILAGAGGYNEQFF
cdr3_length: 17; j_call: TRBJ1-4; v_call: TRBV24-1; clone_size: -; d_call: -; cdr3_nt: TGTGCCACCAGTGAGGGTGGGAGCGCGGCAACTAATGAAAAACTGTTTTTT; cdr3_aa: CATSEGGSAATNEKLFF
cdr3_length: 13; j_call: TRBJ1-1; v_call: TRBV28; clone_size: -; d_call: -; cdr3_nt: TGTGCCAGCAACAGTATACGGAACACTGAAGCTTTCTTT; cdr3_aa: CASNSIRNTEAFF
cdr3_length: 14; j_call: TRBJ1-5; v_call: TRBV15; clone_size: -; d_call: -; cdr3_nt: TGTGCCACCAGCAGAGATAGGGGGAATCAGCCCCAGCATTTT; cdr3_aa: CATSRDRGNQPQHF
cdr3_length: 14; j_call: TRBJ1-3; v_call: TRBV2; clone_size: -; d_call: -; cdr3_nt: TGTGCCAGCAGTGAAGCAGGGGCTGGAAACACCATATATTTT; cdr3_aa: CASSEAGAGNTIYF
cdr3_length: 15; j_call: TRBJ1-2; v_call: TRBV27; clone_size: -; d_call: TRBD1; cdr3_nt: TGTGCCAGCAGAGTGAGACAGGGGGATTTCTATGGCTACACCTTC; cdr3_aa: CASRVRQGDFYGYTF
cdr3_length: 15; j_call: TRBJ1-2; v_call: TRBV27; clone_size: once; d_call: -; cdr3_nt: TGTGCCAGCAGTTTATTGGGGCGGGGGGACTATGGCTACACCTTC; cdr3_aa: CASSLLGRGDYGYTF
cdr3_length: 12; j_call: TRBJ1-2; v_call: TRBV2; clone_size: -; d_call: TRBD1; cdr3_nt: TGTGCCAGCAGAGGGACAGGGGTCGGCTACACCTTC; cdr3_aa: CASRGTGVGYTF
cdr3_length: 15; j_call: TRBJ2-5; v_call: TRBV28; clone_size: -; d_call: TRBD1; cdr3_nt: TGTGCCACCATCCTTTTACAGGGGACCGTGGAGACCCAGTACTTC; cdr3_aa: CATILLQGTVETQYF
cdr3_length: 15; j_call: TRBJ1-3; v_call: TRBV21-1; clone_size: -; d_call: -; cdr3_nt: TGTGCCAGCAGCAAGGACTTCAGCTCTGGAAACACCATATATTTT; cdr3_aa: CASSKDFSSGNTIYF
cdr3_length: 16; j_call: TRBJ2-2; v_call: TRBV19; clone_size: few; d_call: -; cdr3_nt: TGTGCCAGTAGTACCGGGACTGTCTCGAACACCGGGGAGCTGTTTTTT; cdr3_aa: CASSTGTVSNTGELFF
cdr3_length: 14; j_call: TRBJ2-7; v_call: TRBV6-6; clone_size: -; d_call: -; cdr3_nt: TGTGCCAGCAGGAATGACGGGAACTGGTACGAGCAGTACTTC; cdr3_aa: CASRNDGNWYEQYF
cdr3_length: 13; j_call: TRBJ1-1; v_call: TRBV7-2; clone_size: -; d_call: -; cdr3_nt: TGTGCCAGCAGCTTCAGGGGCTCCACTGAAGCTTTCTTT; cdr3_aa: CASSFRGSTEAFF
cdr3_length: 14; j_call: TRBJ2-7; v_call: TRBV9; clone_size: -; d_call: -; cdr3_nt: TGTGCCAGCAGCGTAGACGGGGGCTCCTACGAGCAGTACTTC; cdr3_aa: CASSVDGGSYEQYF
cdr3_length: 13; j_call: TRBJ1-2; v_call: TRBV10-3; clone_size: few; d_call: -; cdr3_nt: TGTGCCACGGAGGGAGTGCCAAACTATGGCTACACCTTC; cdr3_aa: CATEGVPNYGYTF
cdr3_length: 18; j_call: TRBJ2-5; v_call: TRBV11-3; clone_size: -; d_call: TRBD2; cdr3_nt: TGTGCCAGCAGCCTAAGAGTGAGCGCCCTAGCGGAACAAGAGACCCAGTACTTC; cdr3_aa: CASSLRVSALAEQETQYF
cdr3_length: 14; j_call: TRBJ2-7; v_call: TRBV4-3; clone_size: once; d_call: -; cdr3_nt: TGCGCCAGCAGCCAAGGGACAGTAGCCTACGAGCAGTACTTC; cdr3_aa: CASSQGTVAYEQYF
cdr3_length: 15; j_call: TRBJ1-6; v_call: TRBV27; clone_size: -; d_call: -; cdr3_nt: TGTGCCAGCAGTCGAGAGGGCTCTGATAATTCACCCCTCCACTTT; cdr3_aa: CASSREGSDNSPLHF
cdr3_length: 13; j_call: TRBJ2-7; v_call: TRBV7-6; clone_size: -; d_call: -; cdr3_nt: TGTGCCAGCAGCTTAGCGGAGAGCTACGAGCAGTACTTC; cdr3_aa: CASSLAESYEQYF
cdr3_length: 14; j_call: TRBJ1-1; v_call: TRBV6-5; clone_size: -; d_call: -; cdr3_nt: TGTGCCAGCAACCCGGGACAAAGAGGGACTGAAGCTTTCTTT; cdr3_aa: CASNPGQRGTEAFF
cdr3_length: 16; j_call: TRBJ2-3; v_call: TRBV5-5; clone_size: -; d_call: TRBD2; cdr3_nt: TGTGCCAGCAGCCCGCCACGGGGGGACCGCGCAGATACGCAGTATTTT; cdr3_aa: CASSPPRGDRADTQYF
cdr3_length: 17; j_call: TRBJ2-1; v_call: TRBV5-4; clone_size: -; d_call: TRBD2; cdr3_nt: TGTGCCAGCAGCTTGGCGGGGTTAAGCGGGGGCCACAATGAGCAGTTCTTC; cdr3_aa: CASSLAGLSGGHNEQFF
cdr3_length: 12; j_call: TRBJ2-7; v_call: TRBV30; clone_size: -; d_call: -; cdr3_nt: TGTGCCTGGAGTAGAGACATAACCGAGCAGTACTTC; cdr3_aa: CAWSRDITEQYF
cdr3_length: 15; j_call: TRBJ2-5; v_call: TRBV5-1; clone_size: -; d_call: TRBD1; cdr3_nt: TGCGCCAGCAGCTTTGGGACAGCCAGCCAAGAGACCCAGTACTTC; cdr3_aa: CASSFGTASQETQYF
cdr3_length: 14; j_call: TRBJ1-1; v_call: TRBV2; clone_size: -; d_call: -; cdr3_nt: TGTGCCAGCAGCCCCATACAGGGATCCACTGAAGCTTTCTTT; cdr3_aa: CASSPIQGSTEAFF
cdr3_length: 16; j_call: TRBJ1-5; v_call: TRBV28; clone_size: -; d_call: TRBD1; cdr3_nt: TGTGCCAGCAGTAACAATCCGGGACAGGGGGATCAGCCCCAGCATTTT; cdr3_aa: CASSNNPGQGDQPQHF
cdr3_length: 15; j_call: TRBJ2-2; v_call: TRBV19; clone_size: -; d_call: TRBD2; cdr3_nt: TGTGCCAGTCACCGGGGGGACCTCAACACCGGGGAGCTGTTTTTT; cdr3_aa: CASHRGDLNTGELFF
cdr3_length: 13; j_call: TRBJ2-3; v_call: TRBV7-3; clone_size: -; d_call: -; cdr3_nt: TGTGCCAGCAGCCGAGGTTTGGCAGATACGCAGTATTTT; cdr3_aa: CASSRGLADTQYF
cdr3_length: 16; j_call: TRBJ1-2; v_call: TRBV5-1; clone_size: many; d_call: TRBD1; cdr3_nt: TGCGCCAGCAGCCCTACCGGGACAGGGGGCTCCCATGGCTACACCTTC; cdr3_aa: CASSPTGTGGSHGYTF
cdr3_length: 16; j_call: TRBJ2-1; v_call: TRBV9; clone_size: -; d_call: TRBD2; cdr3_nt: TGTGCCAGCAGCGTAGATCTAGCGGGAGGTGGTAGTGAGCAGTTCTTC; cdr3_aa: CASSVDLAGGGSEQFF
cdr3_length: 16; j_call: TRBJ2-7; v_call: TRBV5-1; clone_size: once; d_call: TRBD2; cdr3_nt: TGCGCCAGCAGCGCCGGATTTAGCGGGACCGCTTACGAGCAGTACTTC; cdr3_aa: CASSAGFSGTAYEQYF
cdr3_length: 13; j_call: TRBJ1-2; v_call: TRBV29-1; clone_size: few; d_call: -; cdr3_nt: TGCAGCGTTGGCGAGGGTCCAACCTATGGCTACACCTTC; cdr3_aa: CSVGEGPTYGYTF
cdr3_length: 12; j_call: TRBJ1-2; v_call: TRBV28; clone_size: -; d_call: -; cdr3_nt: TGTGCCAGCAGTTCCCGCGCCGGGGGCTACACCTTC; cdr3_aa: CASSSRAGGYTF
cdr3_length: 15; j_call: TRBJ1-1; v_call: TRBV5-1; clone_size: -; d_call: -; cdr3_nt: TGCGCCAGCAGCCTAAGCTTGGCAGGCAACACTGAAGCTTTCTTT; cdr3_aa: CASSLSLAGNTEAFF
cdr3_length: 16; j_call: TRBJ2-1; v_call: TRBV28; clone_size: -; d_call: TRBD1; cdr3_nt: TGTGCCAGCAGTTTTTGGACAGGCGCCTCCTACAATGAGCAGTTCTTC; cdr3_aa: CASSFWTGASYNEQFF
cdr3_length: 19; j_call: TRBJ2-3; v_call: TRBV28; clone_size: -; d_call: TRBD2; cdr3_nt: TGTGCCAGCAGTGTTTCCGGGACTAGCGCCTCTTTTCTCCCAGATACGCAGTATTTT; cdr3_aa: CASSVSGTSASFLPDTQYF
cdr3_length: 14; j_call: TRBJ2-6; v_call: TRBV19; clone_size: once; d_call: -; cdr3_nt: TGTGCCAGTACCGCTAGTGTTGGGGCCAACGTCCTGACTTTC; cdr3_aa: CASTASVGANVLTF